This TCR beta chain originates from a study of Graves' ophthalmopathy and Graves' hyperthyroidism. Amplification targeted the TCR beta CDR3 regions, with RNA transcripts as the source material. Investigators did first-round RT-PCR with HTBI primers, then second-round multiplex PCR. One entry per CDR3 protein, called by TCRdb with MiXCR from the multiplex PCR reads. The repertoire holds hundreds of thousands of distinct CDR3 sequences, with around 40% as singletons. This clonotype was recorded a few times. This receptor was identified in an adult man with Graves' ophthalmopathy. The sequencing sample was made of peripheral blood.

CDR3 residues: CASSSRSIQTQYF. CDR3 sequence (DNA): TGTGCCAGCAGCTCCAGGAGTATACAGACCCAGTACTTC. This rearrangement joins TRBV7-2 to TRBJ2-5; no reliable D call. CDR1 is SGHTA, CDR2 FQGNSA, per germline. Trimming removed 4 bases at V and 6 bases at J, with 12 bases between. The CDR3 has 13 residues.